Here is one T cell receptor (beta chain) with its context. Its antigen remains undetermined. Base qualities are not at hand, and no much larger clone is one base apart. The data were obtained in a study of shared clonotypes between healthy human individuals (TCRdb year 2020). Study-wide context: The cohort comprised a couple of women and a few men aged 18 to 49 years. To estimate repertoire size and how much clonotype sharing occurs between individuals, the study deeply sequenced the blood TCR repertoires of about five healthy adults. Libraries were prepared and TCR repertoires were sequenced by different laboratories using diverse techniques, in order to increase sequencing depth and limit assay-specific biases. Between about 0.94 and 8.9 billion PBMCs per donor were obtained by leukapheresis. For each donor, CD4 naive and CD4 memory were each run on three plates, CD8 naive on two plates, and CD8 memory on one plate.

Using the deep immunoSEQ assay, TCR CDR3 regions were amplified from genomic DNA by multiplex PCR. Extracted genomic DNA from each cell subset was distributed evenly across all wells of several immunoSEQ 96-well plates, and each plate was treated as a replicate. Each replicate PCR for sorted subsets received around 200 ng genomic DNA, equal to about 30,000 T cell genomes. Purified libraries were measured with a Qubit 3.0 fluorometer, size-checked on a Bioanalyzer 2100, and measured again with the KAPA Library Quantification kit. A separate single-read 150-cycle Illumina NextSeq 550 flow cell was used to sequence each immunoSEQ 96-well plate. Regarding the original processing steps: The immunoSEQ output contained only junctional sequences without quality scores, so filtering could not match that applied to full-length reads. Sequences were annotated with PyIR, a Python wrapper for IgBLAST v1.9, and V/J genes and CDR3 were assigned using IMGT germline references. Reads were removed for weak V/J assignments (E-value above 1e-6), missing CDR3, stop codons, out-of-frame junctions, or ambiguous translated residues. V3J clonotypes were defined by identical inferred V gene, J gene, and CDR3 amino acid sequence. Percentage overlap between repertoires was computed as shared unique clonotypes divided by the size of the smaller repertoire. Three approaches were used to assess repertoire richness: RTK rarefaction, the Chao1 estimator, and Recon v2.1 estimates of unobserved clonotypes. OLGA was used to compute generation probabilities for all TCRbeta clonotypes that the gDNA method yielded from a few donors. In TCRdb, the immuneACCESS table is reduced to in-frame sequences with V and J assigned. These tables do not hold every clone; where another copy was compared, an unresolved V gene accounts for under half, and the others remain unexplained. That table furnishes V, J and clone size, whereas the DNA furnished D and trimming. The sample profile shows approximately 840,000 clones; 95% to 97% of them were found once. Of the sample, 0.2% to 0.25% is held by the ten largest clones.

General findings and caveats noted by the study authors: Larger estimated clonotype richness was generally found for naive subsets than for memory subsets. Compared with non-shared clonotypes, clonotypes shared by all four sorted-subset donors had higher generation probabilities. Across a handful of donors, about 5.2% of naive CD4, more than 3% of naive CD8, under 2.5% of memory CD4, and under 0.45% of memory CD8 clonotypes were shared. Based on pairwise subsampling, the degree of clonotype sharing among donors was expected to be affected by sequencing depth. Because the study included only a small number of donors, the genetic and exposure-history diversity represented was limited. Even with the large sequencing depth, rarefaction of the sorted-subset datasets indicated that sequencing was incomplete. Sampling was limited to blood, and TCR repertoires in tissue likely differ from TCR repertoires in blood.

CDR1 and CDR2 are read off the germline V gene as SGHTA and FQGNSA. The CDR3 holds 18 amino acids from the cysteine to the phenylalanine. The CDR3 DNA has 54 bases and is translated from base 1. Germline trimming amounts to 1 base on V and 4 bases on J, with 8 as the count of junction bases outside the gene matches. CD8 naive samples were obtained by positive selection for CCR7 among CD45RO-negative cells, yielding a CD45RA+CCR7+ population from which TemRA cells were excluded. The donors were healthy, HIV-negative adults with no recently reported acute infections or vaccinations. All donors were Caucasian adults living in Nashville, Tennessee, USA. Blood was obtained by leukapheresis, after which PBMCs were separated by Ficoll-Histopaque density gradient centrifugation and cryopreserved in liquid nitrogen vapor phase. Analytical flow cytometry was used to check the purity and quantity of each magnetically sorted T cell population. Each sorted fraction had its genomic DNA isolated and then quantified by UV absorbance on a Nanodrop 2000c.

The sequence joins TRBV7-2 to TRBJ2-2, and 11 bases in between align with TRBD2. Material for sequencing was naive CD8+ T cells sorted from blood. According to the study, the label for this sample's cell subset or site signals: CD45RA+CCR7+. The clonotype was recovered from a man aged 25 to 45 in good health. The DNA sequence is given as TGTGCCAGCAGCTTAGAGTCTAGCGGGAGGAGGGGCACCGGGGAGCTGTTTTTT. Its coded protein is CASSLESSGRRGTGELFF.